This TCR beta chain was recovered during a study of T cell changes during pregnancy in multiple sclerosis. Measured with immunoSEQ multiplex PCR; TCRdb has only the in-frame clones, and not every one. The profile shows tens of thousands of clones, roughly nine tenths of them singletons. V shed 6 bases, J shed 5 bases, and the junction held 5 bases outside the gene matches. Germline V gives CDR1 SGHTA, CDR2 FQGTGA. The CDR3 runs to 14 residues. The rearrangement joins TRBV7-3 to TRBJ2-2, with 8 bases aligning to TRBD1. Sample: peripheral blood, taken in the first trimester of pregnancy. The clonotype comes from a female donor in good health, enrolled as a control in a pregnancy study. This CDR3 is CASSQGAVTGELFF. CDR3 sequence (DNA): TGTGCCAGCAGTCAGGGGGCGGTAACCGGGGAGCTGTTTTTT.